The next 21 T cell receptor beta chains were all read from a single sample in a study of T cells after yellow fever vaccination. Via MiXCR, TCRdb re-called the 5' RACE reads, giving one row per CDR3 protein. The table lists about 500,000 distinct CDR3 sequences, about a sixth of them singletons. The sample consisted of PBMCs, taken less than 6 days after the first yellow fever vaccination. The receptor set was obtained from a man aged 18 to 35 who received the YFV17D yellow fever vaccine.

This chain connects TRBV4-3 to TRBJ2-3; the match to TRBD1 covers 10 bases. The CDR3 covers 14 residues. Germline V lookup: CDR1 LGHNA, CDR2 YSLEER. V shed 8 bases and J 5 bases; nucleotides not matched to a gene: 7. The DNA of the CDR3 is TGCGCCAGCGGCTGGACAGGGGGAAGAGATACGCAGTATTTT. Translated, it gives CASGWTGGRDTQYF.

This clonotype was counted many times. V and J are TRBV7-7 and TRBJ2-3, with 7 bases matching TRBD1. Germline trimming cut 4 bases from V and 3 bases from J; bases unmatched to any gene: 4. CDR3 size: 14 residues. Germline CDR1 reads SSHAT; CDR2 reads FNYEAQ (reference sequence). CDR3 DNA sequence: TGTGCCAGCAGCTCCGGACAGGCTACAGATACGCAGTATTTT. This translates into CASSSGQATDTQYF.

V gene TRBV6-1 combines with J gene TRBJ1-1; 9 positions agree with TRBD1. This CDR3 has 13 residues. Germline V gene sequence: CDR1 MNHNS, CDR2 SASEGT. V trimming: 9 bases; J trimming: 2 bases; junction bases outside the gene matches: 4. CDR3 in DNA: TGTGCCAGACGGACAGGGGATAACACTGAAGCTTTCTTT. Protein: CARRTGDNTEAFF.

The chain joins TRBV2 to TRBJ1-6; 9 bases match TRBD1. The J segment lost 0 bases and the V segment lost 5 bases, leaving 8 bases of the junction unmatched. The germline CDR1 and CDR2 sequences are SNHLY and FYNNEI. This CDR3 spans 18 amino acids. The CDR3 coding sequence is TGTGCCAGCAGTCGTTCCGGGACAGGGAGCTCCTATAATTCACCCCTCCACTTT. Amino acid sequence: CASSRSGTGSSYNSPLHF.

In regard to this clonotype: Just one base apart from a much larger clone, this may be a read error. The chain joins TRBV7-2 to TRBJ1-5, with a weak D call TRBD1 (5 bases). This CDR3 is built from 14 residues. V lost 4 bases and J lost 4, with 11 bases in between. Germline assignment: CDR1 SGHTA and CDR2 FQGNSA. The CDR3 DNA sequence: TGTGCCAGCAGCTCCCGGGACGGTAATCAGCCCCAGCATTTT. This gives the protein CASSSRDGNQPQHF.

J is TRBJ2-1 and V is TRBV5-6, with no clear D. Germline CDR1 reads SGHDT; CDR2 reads YYEEEE. The CDR3 sequence is 14 residues long. V was cut by 1 base and J by 7 bases, with 12 bases left in between. CDR3 DNA sequence: TGTGCCAGCAGCTTGCTCGATGCAGTGAATGAGCAGTTCTTC. Its protein product is CASSLLDAVNEQFF.

The chain has TRBV19 and TRBJ2-3; D not certain. The V and J ends lost 5 bases and 4 bases respectively, with 10 bases between them. CDR1 and CDR2 from the germline V gene are LNHDA and SQIVND (reference sequence). The CDR3 sequence is 13 residues long. The CDR3 sequence is CASSVRHSDTQYF. DNA for the CDR3: TGTGCCAGTAGTGTTAGACACTCAGATACGCAGTATTTT.

This rearrangement joins TRBV4-3 to TRBJ1-3; D unresolved. Per the germline V gene, CDR1 is LGHNA and CDR2 is YSLEER. The V and J ends lost 4 bases and 8 bases respectively, with 15 bases between them. The length of the CDR3 is 14 residues. This CDR3 reads CASSPDGFVDTIYF. The CDR3, as DNA: TGCGCCAGCAGCCCAGACGGGTTCGTCGACACCATATATTTT.

This clonotype was counted only a few times. The rearrangement uses TRBV19 and TRBJ1-2; D gene ambiguous. V was cut by 1 base and J by 6 bases, with 3 bases left in between. Looked up from germline, CDR1 is LNHDA and CDR2 is SQIVND (reference sequence). The CDR3 loop spans 11 amino acids. The CDR3 DNA sequence: TGTGCCAGTAGTATAGCCCATGGCTACACCTTC. It yields the protein CASSIAHGYTF.

This clonotype has at least ten counts. This chain connects TRBV6-1 to TRBJ1-1; TRBD1 aligns across 10 bases. Germline CDR1 MNHNS, CDR2 SASEGT. Trimming took 6 bases from V and 5 from J; bases not matched to a gene: 6. This CDR3 contains 14 residues. The CDR3 sequence is CASSPGQGGTEAFF. CDR3 in DNA: TGTGCCAGCAGCCCCGGACAGGGGGGTACTGAAGCTTTCTTT.

This clonotype was observed a few times. The genes are TRBV12-3 or TRBV12-4 and TRBJ1-5; D remains ambiguous. The germline V and J ends were trimmed by 6 bases and 6 bases, with 15 bases remaining between them. This CDR3 has 14 amino acids. The CDR3 sequence: CASSLALRSQPQHF. As DNA, the CDR3 is TGTGCCAGCAGCCTGGCCCTAAGGAGTCAGCCCCAGCATTTT.

This clonotype was counted a few times. The V gene is TRBV5-4, the J gene TRBJ2-2, with 10 bases aligning to TRBD2. The CDR3 covers 17 residues. Unmatched junction bases numbered 10, after V lost 4 bases and J lost 4 bases. Germline V gene sequence: CDR1 SGHNT, CDR2 YYREEE (reference sequence). DNA for the CDR3: TGTGCCAGCAGCCCTGACAGCGGGGGGGCCGGCACCGGGGAGCTGTTTTTT. Residues: CASSPDSGGAGTGELFF.

The J gene is TRBJ1-2, the V gene TRBV30; D not resolved. CDR1 is GTSNPN, CDR2 SVGIG, per germline (reference sequence). V lost 5 bases, J lost 4 bases, and 14 bases lay in between. The CDR3 is 13 amino acids. CDR3 sequence reads: CAWAKGRLYGYTF. The CDR3 nucleotides read TGTGCCTGGGCTAAGGGTCGGCTCTATGGCTACACCTTC.

The chain is built from TRBV7-8 and TRBJ1-5; the match to TRBD1 covers 7 bases. The CDR3 is made up of 15 amino acids. V shed 5 bases and J 6 bases; nucleotides not matched to a gene: 10. Germline values: CDR1 SGHVS, CDR2 FQNEAQ. The CDR3 reads CASSPHRQGSQPQHF. The CDR3, as DNA: TGTGCCAGCAGCCCTCATCGACAGGGAAGTCAGCCCCAGCATTTT.

CDR3: CASSQNSGTGDIQYF. The CDR3 DNA sequence: TGCGCCAGCAGCCAGAATTCGGGGACGGGGGACATTCAGTACTTC. The chain employs TRBV4-3 and TRBJ2-4; tentatively, D is TRBD2 (6 bases). Germline values: CDR1 LGHNA, CDR2 YSLEER. This CDR3 is built from 15 residues. Trimming left V 3 bases short and J 8 bases short, with 17 bases between.

The genes are TRBV19 and TRBJ1-6; D is undetermined. The V and J ends lost 7 bases and 10 bases respectively, with 23 bases between them. This CDR3 is 16 amino acids long. Germline CDR1 and CDR2: LNHDA and SQIVND (reference sequence). The CDR3 loop reads CASTPSGIILNSPLHF. The CDR3, as DNA: TGTGCCAGTACCCCTTCCGGCATCATATTGAACTCACCCCTCCACTTT.

This clonotype was seen only a few times. V is TRBV18 and J is TRBJ2-3; D unclear. This CDR3 spans 14 amino acids. The V end was cut by 0 bases, the J end by 3 bases, with 7 bases between. Germline CDR1 reads KGHSH; CDR2 reads LQKENI. Here the CDR3 reads CASSPPGSTDTQYF. Written as DNA, the CDR3 is TGTGCCAGCTCACCACCGGGAAGTACAGATACGCAGTATTTT.

The J gene is TRBJ2-3, the V gene TRBV7-2; 9 bases match TRBD2. This CDR3 is built from 15 residues. V dropped 8 bases and J dropped 5; count of bases not matched to a gene: 11. Germline CDR1 is SGHTA and CDR2 is FQGNSA. CDR3 amino acids: CASSVSGGRRDTQYF. The CDR3 DNA follows: TGTGCCAGCTCGGTTAGCGGGGGCCGGAGAGATACGCAGTATTTT.

This clonotype was recorded a few times. The chain links TRBV7-9 to TRBJ2-7; D may be TRBD2 (5 bases). This CDR3 is built from 14 residues. The germline gives CDR1 SEHNR, CDR2 FQNEAQ (reference sequence). The V gene lost 2 bases and the J gene lost 0 bases, with 8 bases spanning the gap. The CDR3 loop reads CASSLSGISYEQYF. Here the CDR3 DNA reads TGTGCCAGCAGCTTATCGGGAATCTCCTACGAGCAGTACTTC.

Written as DNA, the CDR3 is TGTGCCATCAGCCCGCCGGGGGGACCACAAGAGACCCAGTACTTC. Its protein product is CAISPPGGPQETQYF. The rearrangement links TRBV10-3 to TRBJ2-5; 7 bases align to TRBD2. This CDR3 has 15 amino acids. In germline, CDR1 is ENHRY, CDR2 SYGVKD. V shed 6 bases, J shed 2 bases, and the junction held 9 bases outside the gene matches.

The chain uses TRBV6-5 and TRBJ1-3, with 7 positions matching TRBD1. Germline V CDR1 and CDR2: MNHEY, SVGAGI. J lost 2 bases, V lost 2 bases, and 9 bases had no gene match. CDR3 size: 17 residues. CDR3 region: CASSYPVLGTAGNTIYF. CDR3 bases: TGTGCCAGCAGTTACCCGGTACTCGGGACAGCTGGAAACACCATATATTTT.